The text below deals with one T cell receptor beta chain. Its antigen remains unidentified. These data belong to a study of blood T cells in healthy people across ages. The overall study: Template switching caught about one barcoded beta molecule for each two T cells. Notes on the study in general: Possibly confounding the expanded clonotype changes was the fact that donor CMV status was unknown.

Through a sample-barcoded 5' primer and a J-beta primer mix, a second PCR was run for roughly 6 to 12 cycles. Each cDNA molecule was tagged by a template-switch adaptor with 12 random nucleotides. TCRdb re-called the 5' RACE reads with MiXCR, one entry per CDR3 protein. The sample yields 1.5 million to 2 million distinct CDR3 sequences, 28% seen once. The study recruited healthy Caucasian donors from Russia who were aged about 6 to 100. Trimming cost V 3 bases and J 0 bases, with 12 bases left between them. CDR1 DFQATT and CDR2 SNEGSKA come from the germline V gene (reference sequence). This CDR3 comprises 14 residues.

The rearrangement links TRBV20-1 to TRBJ2-7; D is perhaps TRBD2 (6 bases). This clonotype originated in a woman in her twenties or thirties in good health. Sample: blood. CDR3 loop: CSASPGDFSYEQYF. The CDR3 DNA sequence: TGCAGTGCTAGCCCGGGGGATTTCTCCTACGAGCAGTACTTC.